This TCR beta chain derives from a study of early T cells in non-severe SARS-CoV-2 infection. The CDR3 covers 14 residues. J lost 2 bases, V lost 5 bases, and 3 bases had no gene match. Germline V gene data show CDR1 as SGHVS and CDR2 as FNYEAQ. TCRdb re-called the 5' RACE reads through MiXCR, storing one row per CDR3 protein. The table includes some 82,000 distinct CDR3 sequences, 12% detected once. Material for sequencing was whole blood. The chain uses TRBV7-6 and TRBJ2-5; 9 bases match TRBD2. The source is an adult who was a healthcare worker with PCR-confirmed SARS-CoV-2 infection or an uninfected control (not recorded which). The CDR3 protein is CASSELAGQETQYF. The DNA of the CDR3 is TGTGCCAGCAGCGAGCTAGCGGGGCAAGAGACCCAGTACTTC. The full variable domain, in which reference TRBV7-6 and TRBJ2-5 provide the parts outside the CDR3, is GAGVSQSPRYKVTKRGQDVALRCDPISGHVSLYWYRQALGQGPEFLTYFNYEAQQDKSGLPNDRFSAERPEGSISTLTIQRTEQRDSAMYRCASSELAGQETQYFGPGTRLLVL.